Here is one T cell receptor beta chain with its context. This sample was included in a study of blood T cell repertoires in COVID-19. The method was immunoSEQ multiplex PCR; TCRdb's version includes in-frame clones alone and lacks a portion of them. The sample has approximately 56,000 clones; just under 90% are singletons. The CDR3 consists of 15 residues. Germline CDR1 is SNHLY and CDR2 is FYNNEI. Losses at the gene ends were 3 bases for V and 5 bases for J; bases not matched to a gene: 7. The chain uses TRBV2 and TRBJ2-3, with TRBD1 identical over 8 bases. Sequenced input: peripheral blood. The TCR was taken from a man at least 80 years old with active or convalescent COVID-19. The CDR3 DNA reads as TGTGCCAGCAGTGAGCGACAGGGGTCGGGAGATACGCAGTATTTT. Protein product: CASSERQGSGDTQYF.